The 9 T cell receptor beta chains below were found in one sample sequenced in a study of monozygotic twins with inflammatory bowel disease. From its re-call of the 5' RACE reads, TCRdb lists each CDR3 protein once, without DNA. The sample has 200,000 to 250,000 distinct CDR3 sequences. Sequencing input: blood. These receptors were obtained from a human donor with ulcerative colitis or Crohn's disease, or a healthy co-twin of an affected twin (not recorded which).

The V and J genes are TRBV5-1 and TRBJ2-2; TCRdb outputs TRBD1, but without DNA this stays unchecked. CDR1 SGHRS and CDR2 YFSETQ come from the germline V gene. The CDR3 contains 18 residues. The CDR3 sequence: CASSLLSGTGGNTGELFF.

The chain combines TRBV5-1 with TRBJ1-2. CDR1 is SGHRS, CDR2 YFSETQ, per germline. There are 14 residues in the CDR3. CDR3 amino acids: CASKVDVSNYGYTF. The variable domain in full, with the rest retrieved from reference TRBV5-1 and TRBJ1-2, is KAGVTQTPRYLIKTRGQQVTLSCSPISGHRSVSWYQQTPGQGLQFLFEYFSETQRNKGNFPGRFSGRQFSNSRSEMNVSTLELGDSALYLCASKVDVSNYGYTFGSGTRLTVV.

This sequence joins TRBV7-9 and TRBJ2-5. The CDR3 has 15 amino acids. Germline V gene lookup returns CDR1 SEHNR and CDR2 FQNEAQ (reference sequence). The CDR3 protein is CASSFVPSAQETQYF.

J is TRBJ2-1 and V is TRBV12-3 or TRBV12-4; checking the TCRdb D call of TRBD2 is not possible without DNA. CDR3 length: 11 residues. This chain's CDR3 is CASSLAGGPVF.

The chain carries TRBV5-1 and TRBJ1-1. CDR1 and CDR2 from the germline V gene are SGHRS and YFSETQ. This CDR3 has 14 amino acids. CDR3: CASSLMGDDTEAFF.

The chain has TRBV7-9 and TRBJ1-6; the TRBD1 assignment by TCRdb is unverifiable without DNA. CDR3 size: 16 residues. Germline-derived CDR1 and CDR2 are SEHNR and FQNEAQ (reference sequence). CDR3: CASSLMDSLGNSPLHF.

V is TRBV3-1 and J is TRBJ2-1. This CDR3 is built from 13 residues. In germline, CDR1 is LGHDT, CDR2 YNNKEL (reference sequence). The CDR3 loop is CASSQGALDEQFF.

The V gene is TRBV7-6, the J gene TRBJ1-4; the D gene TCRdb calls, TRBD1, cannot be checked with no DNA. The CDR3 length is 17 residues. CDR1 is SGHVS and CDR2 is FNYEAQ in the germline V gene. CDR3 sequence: CASSSKPVGLSDEKLFF. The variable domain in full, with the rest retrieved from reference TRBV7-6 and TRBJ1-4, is GAGVSQSPRYKVTKRGQDVALRCDPISGHVSLYWYRQALGQGPEFLTYFNYEAQQDKSGLPNDRFSAERPEGSISTLTIQRTEQRDSAMYRCASSSKPVGLSDEKLFFGSGTQLSVL.

Here the CDR3 reads CASSLDRDRYGYTF. The V gene is TRBV2, the J gene TRBJ1-2; the D call of TRBD1 rests on TCRdb alone, since no DNA is present to check it. CDR3 length: 14 residues. The germline V gene encodes CDR1 SNHLY and CDR2 FYNNEI.